The 9 T cell receptor beta chains reported below all come from one sample, sequenced in a study of shared clonotypes between healthy human individuals. CD45RO-negative, CCR7-positively selected cells formed the naive CD8 fraction, excluding terminally differentiated effector memory CD45RA+ cells. Assay: immunoSEQ multiplex PCR; the TCRdb copy retains only in-frame clones and omits some. The sample lists roughly 2 million clones, about 95% occurring once. The sample comprised naive CD8+ T cells sorted from blood. These receptors were collected from a man aged 18-30 years in good health.

A single count supports this clone. The gene calls are TRBV18 and TRBJ1-2, with TRBD1 matching over 8 bases. Germline loops: CDR1 KGHSH, CDR2 LQKENI. The ends lost 3 bases at V and 4 bases at J; junction bases unmatched: 4. The CDR3 totals 14 residues. CDR3 residues: CASSPSDRAYGYTF. The CDR3 coding sequence is TGTGCCAGCTCACCCTCGGACAGGGCCTATGGCTACACCTTC.

The chain recombines TRBV7-9 with TRBJ1-1; D is perhaps TRBD1 (6 bases). Trimming took 5 bases from V and 5 from J, leaving 18 bases between them. Germline V gene sequence: CDR1 SEHNR, CDR2 FQNEAQ (reference sequence). The CDR3 runs 15 residues. Here the CDR3 reads CASSETDVRGTEAFF. DNA for the CDR3: TGTGCCAGCAGCGAGACGGACGTCAGGGGAACTGAAGCTTTCTTT.

This clone appeared once. The genes are TRBV27 and TRBJ2-3; D gene ambiguous. This CDR3 contains 16 residues. Germline V gives CDR1 MNHEY, CDR2 SMNVEV (reference sequence). Trimming shortened V by 5 bases and J by 2 bases, and 17 bases separated the two germline ends. The CDR3 spells CASSPLPPFNTDTQYF. DNA for the CDR3: TGTGCCAGCAGTCCACTCCCGCCCTTTAACACAGATACGCAGTATTTT.

Concerning this clone itself: The same CDR3 can be traced to other DNA sequences in this sample. The chain employs TRBV4-1 and TRBJ2-7, with D possibly TRBD2 on 7 matching bases. Germline CDR1 and CDR2: MGHRA and YSYEKL. This CDR3 spans 15 amino acids. V lost 1 base and J 2 bases, leaving 12 bases between the germline ends. CDR3 sequence reads: CASSQVQGGTYEQYF. Written as DNA, the CDR3 is TGCGCCAGCAGCCAAGTACAGGGAGGGACCTACGAGCAGTACTTC.

The genes are TRBV27 and TRBJ1-1; TRBD1 matches 8 bases. The V gene's germline CDR1 is MNHEY and CDR2 SMNVEV (reference sequence). V lost 6 bases and J lost 11; bases outside the gene matches: 14. The CDR3 totals 14 residues. The CDR3 loop is CASSPGTGYSRAFF. The CDR3 DNA sequence: TGTGCCAGCAGCCCAGGGACAGGCTATTCGAGGGCTTTCTTT.

The rearrangement links TRBV6-1 to TRBJ1-5; 7 positions match TRBD1. The V gene end was trimmed by 6 bases and the J gene end by 4 bases; junction bases not matched to a gene: 9. Germline V CDR1 and CDR2: MNHNS, SASEGT. CDR3 length: 15 amino acids. Written as DNA, the CDR3 is TGTGCCAGCAGCTTCAGGGGGGGAGGAAATCAGCCCCAGCATTTT. Its translation: CASSFRGGGNQPQHF.

V usage is TRBV4-3 and J usage is TRBJ2-4; 10 bases map to TRBD2. This CDR3 contains 15 residues. Trimming removed 1 base from V and 8 bases from J; junction bases left unmatched: 5. The germline V gene encodes CDR1 LGHNA and CDR2 YSLEER. The CDR3 DNA reads as TGCGCCAGCAGCCAAGGCCTAGCGGGAGTAGACATTCAGTACTTC. Protein product: CASSQGLAGVDIQYF.

The V gene is TRBV27, the J gene TRBJ2-3; no clear D. CDR1 and CDR2 (germline): MNHEY, SMNVEV (reference sequence). The CDR3 has 14 amino acids. Between the trimmed V and J ends, which lost 6 bases and 0 bases, there was a span of 10 bases. DNA for the CDR3: TGTGCCAGCAGCTACCGGCCCAGCACAGATACGCAGTATTTT. It is translated as CASSYRPSTDTQYF.

The chain links TRBV27 to TRBJ1-1; D is unresolved. The CDR3 is 14 amino acids. Per germline, CDR1 MNHEY and CDR2 SMNVEV (reference sequence). V was pared by 3 bases and J by 1 base, with 9 bases between. The CDR3 loop is CASSFVGTNTEAFF. DNA of the CDR3: TGTGCCAGCAGTTTCGTGGGCACGAACACTGAAGCTTTCTTT.